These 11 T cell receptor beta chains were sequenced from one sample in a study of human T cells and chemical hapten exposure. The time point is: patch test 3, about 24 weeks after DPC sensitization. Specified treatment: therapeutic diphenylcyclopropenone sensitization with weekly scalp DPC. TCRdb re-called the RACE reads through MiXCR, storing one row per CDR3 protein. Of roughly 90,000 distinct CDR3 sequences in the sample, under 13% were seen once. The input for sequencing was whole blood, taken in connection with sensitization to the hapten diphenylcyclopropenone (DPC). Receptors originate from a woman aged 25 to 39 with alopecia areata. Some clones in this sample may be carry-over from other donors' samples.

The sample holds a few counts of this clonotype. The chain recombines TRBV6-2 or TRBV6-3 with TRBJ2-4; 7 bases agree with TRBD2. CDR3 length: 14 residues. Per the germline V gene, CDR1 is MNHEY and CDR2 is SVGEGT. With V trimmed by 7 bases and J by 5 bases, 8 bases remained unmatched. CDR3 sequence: CASTGPSGENIQYF. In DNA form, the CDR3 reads TGTGCCAGCACCGGACCTAGCGGAGAAAACATTCAGTACTTC.

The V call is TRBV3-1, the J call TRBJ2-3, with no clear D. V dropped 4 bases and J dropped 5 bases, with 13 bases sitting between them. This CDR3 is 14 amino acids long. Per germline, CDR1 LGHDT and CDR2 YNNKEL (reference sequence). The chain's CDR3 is CASSRKRPEDTQYF. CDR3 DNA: TGTGCCAGCAGCCGAAAGCGACCCGAAGATACGCAGTATTTT.

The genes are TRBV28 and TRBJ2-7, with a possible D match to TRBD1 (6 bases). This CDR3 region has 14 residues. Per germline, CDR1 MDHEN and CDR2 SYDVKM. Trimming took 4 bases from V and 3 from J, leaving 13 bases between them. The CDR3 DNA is TGTGCCAGCAGTTCTCCGGACAGATACTACGAGCAGTACTTC. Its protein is CASSSPDRYYEQYF.

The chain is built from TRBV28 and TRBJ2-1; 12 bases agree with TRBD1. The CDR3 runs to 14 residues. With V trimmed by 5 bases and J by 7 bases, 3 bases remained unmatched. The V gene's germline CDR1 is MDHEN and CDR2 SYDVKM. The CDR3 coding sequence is TGTGCCAGCAGTGTGGGACAGGGGGCAAATGAGCAGTTCTTC. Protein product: CASSVGQGANEQFF. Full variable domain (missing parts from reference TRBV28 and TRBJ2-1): DVKVTQSSRYLVKRTGEKVFLECVQDMDHENMFWYRQDPGLGLRLIYFSYDVKMKEKGDIPEGYSVSREKKERFSLILESASTNQTSMYLCASSVGQGANEQFFGPGTRLTVL.

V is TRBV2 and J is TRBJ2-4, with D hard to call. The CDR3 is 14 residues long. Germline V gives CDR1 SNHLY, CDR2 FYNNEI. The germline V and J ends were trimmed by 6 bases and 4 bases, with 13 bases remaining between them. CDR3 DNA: TGTGCCAGCAGGGGTAGGGCGGCAAAAAACATTCAGTACTTC. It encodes CASRGRAAKNIQYF. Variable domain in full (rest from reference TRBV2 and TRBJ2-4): EPEVTQTPSHQVTQMGQEVILRCVPISNHLYFYWYRQILGQKVEFLVSFYNNEISEKSEIFDDQFSVERPDGSNFTLKIRSTKLEDSAMYFCASRGRAAKNIQYFGAGTRLSVL.

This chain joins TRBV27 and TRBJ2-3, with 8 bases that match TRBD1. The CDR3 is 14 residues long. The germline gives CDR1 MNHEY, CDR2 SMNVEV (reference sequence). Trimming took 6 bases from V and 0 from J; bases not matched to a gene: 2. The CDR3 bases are TGTGCCAGCAGAAGGACAGGGAGCACAGATACGCAGTATTTT. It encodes CASRRTGSTDTQYF.

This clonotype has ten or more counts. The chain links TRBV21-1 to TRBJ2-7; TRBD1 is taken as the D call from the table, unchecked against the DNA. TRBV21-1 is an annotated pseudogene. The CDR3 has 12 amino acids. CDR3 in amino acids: CAFPEGSLEQYF. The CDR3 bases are TGTGCTTTCCCGGAGGGATCCCTCGAGCAGTACTTC.

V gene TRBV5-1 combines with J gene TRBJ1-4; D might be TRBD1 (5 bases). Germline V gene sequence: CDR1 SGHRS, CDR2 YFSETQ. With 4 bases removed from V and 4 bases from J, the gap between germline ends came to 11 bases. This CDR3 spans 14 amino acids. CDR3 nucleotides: TGCGCCAGCAGCCGCACAGGACTTAATGAAAAACTGTTTTTT. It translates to CASSRTGLNEKLFF. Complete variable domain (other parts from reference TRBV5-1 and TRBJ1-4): KAGVTQTPRYLIKTRGQQVTLSCSPISGHRSVSWYQQTPGQGLQFLFEYFSETQRNKGNFPGRFSGRQFSNSRSEMNVSTLELGDSALYLCASSRTGLNEKLFFGSGTQLSVL.

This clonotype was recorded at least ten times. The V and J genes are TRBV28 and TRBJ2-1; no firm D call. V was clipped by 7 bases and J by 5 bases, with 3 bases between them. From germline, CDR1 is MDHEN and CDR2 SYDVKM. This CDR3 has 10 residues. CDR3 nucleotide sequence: TGTGCCAGCAAACACAATGAGCAGTTCTTC. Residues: CASKHNEQFF.

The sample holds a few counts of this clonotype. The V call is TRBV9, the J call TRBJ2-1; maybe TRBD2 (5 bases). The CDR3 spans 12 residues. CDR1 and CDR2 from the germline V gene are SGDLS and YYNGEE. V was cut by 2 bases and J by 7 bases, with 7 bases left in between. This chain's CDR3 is CASSVSVNEQFF. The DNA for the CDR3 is TGTGCCAGCAGCGTTAGCGTTAATGAGCAGTTCTTC.

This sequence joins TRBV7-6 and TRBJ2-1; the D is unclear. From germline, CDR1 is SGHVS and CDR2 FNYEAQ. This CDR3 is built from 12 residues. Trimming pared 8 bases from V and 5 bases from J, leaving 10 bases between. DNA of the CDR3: TGTGCCAGCGGACGCCCAAACAATGAGCAGTTCTTC. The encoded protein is CASGRPNNEQFF.